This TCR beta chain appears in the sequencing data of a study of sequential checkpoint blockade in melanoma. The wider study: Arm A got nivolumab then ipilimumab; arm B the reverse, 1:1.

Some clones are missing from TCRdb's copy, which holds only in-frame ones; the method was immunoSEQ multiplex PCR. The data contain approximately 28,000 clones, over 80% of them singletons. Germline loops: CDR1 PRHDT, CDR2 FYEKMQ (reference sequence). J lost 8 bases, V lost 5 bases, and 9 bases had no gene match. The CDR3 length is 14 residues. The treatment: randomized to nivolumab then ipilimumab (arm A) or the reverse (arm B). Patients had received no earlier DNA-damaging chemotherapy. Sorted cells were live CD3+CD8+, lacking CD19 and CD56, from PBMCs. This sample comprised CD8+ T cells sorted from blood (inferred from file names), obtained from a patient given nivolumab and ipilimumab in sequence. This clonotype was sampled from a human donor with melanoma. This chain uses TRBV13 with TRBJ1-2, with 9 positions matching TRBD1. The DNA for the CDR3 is TGTGCCAGCAGCCGAACCGGGACAGGGAACGGCTACACCTTC. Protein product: CASSRTGTGNGYTF. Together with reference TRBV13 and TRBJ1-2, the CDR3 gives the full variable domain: AAGVIQSPRHLIKEKRETATLKCYPIPRHDTVYWYQQGPGQDPQFLISFYEKMQSDKGSIPDRFSAQQFSDYHSELNMSSLELGDSALYFCASSRTGTGNGYTFGSGTRLTVV.